This T cell receptor (beta chain) comes out of a study of neurological immune-mediated disorders. Losses at the gene ends were 5 bases for V and 5 bases for J; bases not matched to a gene: 7. Germline CDR1 is SGHTA and CDR2 is FQGNSA. This CDR3 contains 14 residues. TCRdb independently ran MiXCR on the 5' RACE reads; one entry per CDR3 protein. The data show roughly 46,000 distinct CDR3 sequences, under 2% seen once. This clonotype was observed at least ten times. Its antigen is still unknown. Notes on the study in general: The greatest degree of TCR clonal expansion was observed in HTLV-1-associated myelopathy, with the lowest in multiple sclerosis, below that of healthy controls.

This clonotype originated in a woman in her 40s with multiple sclerosis. The chain uses TRBV7-2 and TRBJ2-7; 9 bases are shared with TRBD1. What was sequenced was PBMCs. Written as DNA, the CDR3 is TGTGCCAGCAGCAATACAGGGGGCTTGGACGAGCAGTACTTC. Translated, it gives CASSNTGGLDEQYF. Full variable domain (outside the CDR3, taken from reference TRBV7-2 and TRBJ2-7): GAGVSQSPSNKVTEKGKDVELRCDPISGHTALYWYRQSLGQGLEFLIYFQGNSAPDKSGLPSDRFSAERTGGSVSTLTIQRTQQEDSAVYLCASSNTGGLDEQYFGPGTRLTVT.